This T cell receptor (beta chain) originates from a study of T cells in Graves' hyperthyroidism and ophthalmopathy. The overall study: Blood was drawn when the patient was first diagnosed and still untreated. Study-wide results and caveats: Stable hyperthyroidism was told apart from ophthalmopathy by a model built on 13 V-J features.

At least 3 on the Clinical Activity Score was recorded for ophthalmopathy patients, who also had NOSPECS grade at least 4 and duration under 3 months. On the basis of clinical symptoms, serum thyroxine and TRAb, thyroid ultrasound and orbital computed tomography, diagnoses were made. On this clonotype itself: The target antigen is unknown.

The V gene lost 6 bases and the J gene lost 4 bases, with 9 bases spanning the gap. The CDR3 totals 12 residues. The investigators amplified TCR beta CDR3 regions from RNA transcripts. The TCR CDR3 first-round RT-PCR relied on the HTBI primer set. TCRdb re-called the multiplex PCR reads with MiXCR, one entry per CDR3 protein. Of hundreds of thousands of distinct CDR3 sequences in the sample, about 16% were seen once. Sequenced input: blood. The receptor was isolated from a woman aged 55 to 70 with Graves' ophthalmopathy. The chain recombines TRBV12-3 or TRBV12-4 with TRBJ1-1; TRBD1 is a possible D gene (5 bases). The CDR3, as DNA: TGTGCCAGCAGCCCAGGGTCCACTGAAGCTTTCTTT. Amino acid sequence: CASSPGSTEAFF.